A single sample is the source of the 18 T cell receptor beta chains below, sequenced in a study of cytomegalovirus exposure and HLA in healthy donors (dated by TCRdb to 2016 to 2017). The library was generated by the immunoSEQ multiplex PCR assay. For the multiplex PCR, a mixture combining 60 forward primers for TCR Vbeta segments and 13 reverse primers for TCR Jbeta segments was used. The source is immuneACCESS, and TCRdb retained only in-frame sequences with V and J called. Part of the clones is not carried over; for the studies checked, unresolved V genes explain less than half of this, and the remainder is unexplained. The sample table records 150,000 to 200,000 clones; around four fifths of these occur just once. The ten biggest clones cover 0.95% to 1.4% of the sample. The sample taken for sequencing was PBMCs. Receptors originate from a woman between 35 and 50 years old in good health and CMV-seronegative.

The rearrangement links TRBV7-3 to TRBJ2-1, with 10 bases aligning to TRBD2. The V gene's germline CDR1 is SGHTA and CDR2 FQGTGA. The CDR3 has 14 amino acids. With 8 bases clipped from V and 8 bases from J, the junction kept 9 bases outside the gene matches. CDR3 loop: CASSLGLANDEQFF. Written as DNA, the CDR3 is TGTGCCAGCTCCTTGGGACTAGCGAACGATGAGCAGTTCTTC.

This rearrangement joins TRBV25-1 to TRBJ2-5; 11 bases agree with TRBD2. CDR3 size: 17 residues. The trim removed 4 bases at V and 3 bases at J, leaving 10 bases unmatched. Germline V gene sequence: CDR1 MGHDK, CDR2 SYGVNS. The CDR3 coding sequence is TGTGCCAGCAGTGTTGTAACTAGCGGGAGAAGTAAAGAGACCCAGTACTTC. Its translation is CASSVVTSGRSKETQYF. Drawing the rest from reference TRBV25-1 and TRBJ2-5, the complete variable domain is EADIYQTPRYLVIGTGKKITLECSQTMGHDKMYWYQQDPGMELHLIHYSYGVNSTEKGDLSSESTVSRIRTEHFPLTLESARPSHTSQYLCASSVVTSGRSKETQYFGPGTRLLVL.

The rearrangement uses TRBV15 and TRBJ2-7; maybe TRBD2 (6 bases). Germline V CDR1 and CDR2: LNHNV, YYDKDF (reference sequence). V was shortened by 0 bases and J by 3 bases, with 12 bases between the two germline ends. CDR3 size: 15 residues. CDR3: CATSRDYASDYEQYV. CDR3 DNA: TGTGCCACCAGCAGAGATTATGCTAGCGACTACGAGCAGTACGTC.

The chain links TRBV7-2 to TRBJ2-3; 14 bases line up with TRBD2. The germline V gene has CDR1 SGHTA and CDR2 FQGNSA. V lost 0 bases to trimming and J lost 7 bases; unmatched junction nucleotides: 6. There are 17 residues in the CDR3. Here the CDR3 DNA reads TGTGCCAGCAGCTTAGCGCTGGGACTAGCGGGAGTGAATACGCAGTATTTT. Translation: CASSLALGLAGVNTQYF.

The CDR3 coding sequence is TGCGCCAGCAGCCAAGGGCGGGCTGCACCCTACGAGCAGTACTTC. Translation gives CASSQGRAAPYEQYF. This rearrangement joins TRBV4-3 to TRBJ2-7; a possible D gene is TRBD2 (5 bases). CDR3 length equals 15 residues. Germline-derived CDR1 and CDR2 are LGHNA and YSLEER. The germline V and J ends were trimmed by 1 base and 2 bases, with 12 bases remaining between them.

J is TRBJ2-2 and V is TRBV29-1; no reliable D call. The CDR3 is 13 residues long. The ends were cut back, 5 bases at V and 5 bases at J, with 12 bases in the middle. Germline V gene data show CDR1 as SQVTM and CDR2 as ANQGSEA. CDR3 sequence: CSVKSQRTGELFF. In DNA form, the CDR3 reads TGCAGCGTTAAATCCCAGAGGACCGGGGAGCTGTTTTTT.

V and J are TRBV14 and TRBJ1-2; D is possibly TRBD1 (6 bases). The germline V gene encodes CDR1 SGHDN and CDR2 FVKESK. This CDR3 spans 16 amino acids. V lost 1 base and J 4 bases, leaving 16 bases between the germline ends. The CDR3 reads CASSQAQGRGGYGYTF. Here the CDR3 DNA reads TGTGCCAGCAGCCAAGCGCAGGGGAGAGGAGGCTATGGCTACACCTTC. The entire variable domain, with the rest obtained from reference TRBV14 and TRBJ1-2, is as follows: EAGVTQFPSHSVIEKGQTVTLRCDPISGHDNLYWYRRVMGKEIKFLLHFVKESKQDESGMPNNRFLAERTGGTYSTLKVQPAELEDSGVYFCASSQAQGRGGYGYTFGSGTRLTVV.

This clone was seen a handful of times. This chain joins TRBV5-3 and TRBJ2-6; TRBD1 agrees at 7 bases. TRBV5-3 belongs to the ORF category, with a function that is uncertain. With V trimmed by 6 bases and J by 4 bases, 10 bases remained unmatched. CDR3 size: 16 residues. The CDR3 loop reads CARTSTGPQGANVLTF. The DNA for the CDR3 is TGTGCCAGAACATCGACAGGGCCGCAGGGGGCCAACGTCCTGACTTTC.

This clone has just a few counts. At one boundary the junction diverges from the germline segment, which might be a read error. The CDR3: CSSSSPLKGRSDTQYF. CDR3 in DNA: TGTTCCAGCAGCTCCCCCCTAAAGGGGCGATCAGATACGCAGTATTTT. The chain uses TRBV7-9 and TRBJ2-3, with D perhaps TRBD1 (5 bases). The CDR3 has 16 amino acids. Germline loops: CDR1 SEHNR, CDR2 FQNEAQ (reference sequence).

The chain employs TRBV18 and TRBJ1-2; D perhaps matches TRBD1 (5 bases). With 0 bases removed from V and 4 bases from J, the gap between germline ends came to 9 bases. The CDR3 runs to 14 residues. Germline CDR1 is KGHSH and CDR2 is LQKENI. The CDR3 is CASSPPSGFYGYTF. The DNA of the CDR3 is TGTGCCAGCTCACCACCCTCAGGGTTCTATGGCTACACCTTC.

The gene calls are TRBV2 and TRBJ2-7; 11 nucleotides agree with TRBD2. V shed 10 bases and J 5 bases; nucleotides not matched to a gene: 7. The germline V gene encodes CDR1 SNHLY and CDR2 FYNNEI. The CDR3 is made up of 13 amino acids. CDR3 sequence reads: CATGTSGSHEQYF. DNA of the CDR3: TGTGCCACGGGGACTAGCGGTAGTCACGAGCAGTACTTC.

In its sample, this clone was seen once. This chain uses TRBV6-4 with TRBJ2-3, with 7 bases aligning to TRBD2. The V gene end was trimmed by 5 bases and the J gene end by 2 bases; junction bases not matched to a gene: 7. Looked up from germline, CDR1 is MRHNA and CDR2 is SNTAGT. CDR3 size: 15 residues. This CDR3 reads CASSRGGSLTDTQYF. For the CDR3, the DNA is TGTGCCAGCAGTCGGGGAGGGTCTCTCACAGATACGCAGTATTTT.

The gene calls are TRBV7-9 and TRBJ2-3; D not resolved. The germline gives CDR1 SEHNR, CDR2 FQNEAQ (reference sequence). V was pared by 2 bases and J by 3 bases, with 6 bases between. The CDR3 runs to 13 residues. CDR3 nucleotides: TGTGCCAGCAGCTTACTTACTACAGATACGCAGTATTTT. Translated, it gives CASSLLTTDTQYF.

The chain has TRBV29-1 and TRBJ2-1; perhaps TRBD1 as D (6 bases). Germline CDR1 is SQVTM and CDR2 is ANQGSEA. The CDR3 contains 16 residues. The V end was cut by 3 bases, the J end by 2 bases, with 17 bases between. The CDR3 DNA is TGCAGCGTTGATGGGGCGGGTAGGACAGCCTACAATGAGCAGTTCTTC. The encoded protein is CSVDGAGRTAYNEQFF.

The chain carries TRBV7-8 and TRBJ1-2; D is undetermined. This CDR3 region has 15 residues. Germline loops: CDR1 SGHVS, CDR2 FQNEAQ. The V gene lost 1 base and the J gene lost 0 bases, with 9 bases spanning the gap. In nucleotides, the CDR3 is TGTGCCAGCAGCTTAGTTTCAGGTCCTAACTATGGCTACACCTTC. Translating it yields CASSLVSGPNYGYTF.

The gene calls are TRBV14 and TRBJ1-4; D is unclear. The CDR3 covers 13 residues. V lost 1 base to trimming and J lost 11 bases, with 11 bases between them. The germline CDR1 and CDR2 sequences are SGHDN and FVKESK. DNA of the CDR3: TGTGCCAGCAGCCAAGTGGAGTCGGCGAAACTGTTTTTT. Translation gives CASSQVESAKLFF.

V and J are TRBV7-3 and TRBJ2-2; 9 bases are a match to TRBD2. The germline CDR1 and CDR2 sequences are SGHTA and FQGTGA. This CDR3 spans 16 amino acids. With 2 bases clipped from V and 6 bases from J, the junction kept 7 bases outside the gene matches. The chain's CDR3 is CASSLVSGRKAGELFF. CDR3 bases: TGTGCCAGCAGCTTAGTAAGCGGGAGGAAAGCCGGGGAGCTGTTTTTT.

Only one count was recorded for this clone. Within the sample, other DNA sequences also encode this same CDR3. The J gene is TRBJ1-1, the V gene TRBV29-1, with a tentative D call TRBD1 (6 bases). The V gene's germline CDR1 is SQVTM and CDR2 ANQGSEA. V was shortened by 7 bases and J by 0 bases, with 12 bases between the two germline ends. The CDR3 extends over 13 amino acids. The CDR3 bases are TGCAGCGCCCAGACAGGAATGAACACTGAAGCTTTCTTT. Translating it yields CSAQTGMNTEAFF.